This TCR beta chain emerged from a study of Graves' ophthalmopathy and Graves' hyperthyroidism (dated by TCRdb to the late 2010s). Describing the broader study: Peripheral blood samples were taken at the time of initial diagnosis, before any treatment was given. To tell Graves' ophthalmopathy apart from Graves' hyperthyroidism, and to predict which patients would progress to ophthalmopathy, the study relied on TCR beta repertoire signatures. In total, approximately 130 blood samples were TCR-sequenced: roughly 45 ophthalmopathy, some 75 hyperthyroidism and about 17 hyperthyroidism-to-ophthalmopathy patients. To explore V-J signatures that separate ophthalmopathy from hyperthyroidism, a discovery set of about a hundred patients was enrolled, consisting of 40 to 45 with ophthalmopathy and around 57 with stable hyperthyroidism. An independent validation cohort was composed of 18 hyperthyroidism patients and 17 patients who later progressed from hyperthyroidism to ophthalmopathy. In roughly 6 hyperthyroidism patients, T-cell repertoires of thyroid tissue and blood were compared. Following sample collection, hyperthyroidism patients were given methimazole at a starting dose of 30 mg daily, and ophthalmopathy patients were given high-dose intravenous methylprednisolone. The 100 discovery patients were randomly split 7:3 into training and test sets. Here is what the overall study found, with its caveats: Most expanded thyroid clonotypes with frequency above 0.001 were also detected in blood, suggesting blood repertoires may reflect the thyroid immune response. Ophthalmopathy was separated from stable hyperthyroidism by the 13-signature model with around 88% sensitivity and 81% to 84% specificity in cross-validation and with 80%/75% in the test set. In validation, the model predicted ophthalmopathy progression with about 71% sensitivity and roughly 72% specificity; roughly eleven predicted patients were CT-confirmed with GO in a median of about 7.1 months. Sample size was not statistically predetermined, and group allocation was not concealed from the investigators.

This clonotype showed up many times. This clone's antigen is unknown. No base-level quality is on record; no much larger clone is a single base apart. CDR1 SQVTM and CDR2 ANQGSEA are derived from the germline V gene. The CDR3 holds 11 amino acids from the cysteine to the phenylalanine. The retained sequence is limited to the CDR3, 33 bases, with the frame set at the first base. V loses 6 bases of germline sequence and J loses 2 bases, and the interval between the two ends is 7 bases. For repertoire sequencing, the TCR beta CDR3 regions were amplified from RNA transcripts. The first round was an RT-PCR using HTBI primers with the Qiagen OneStep RT-PCR kit, and this first round was followed by a second-round multiplex PCR, then size selection and purification. The libraries underwent paired-end sequencing with 100 bp reads on an Illumina HiSeq2000. For the original study's pipeline: SOAPnuke was used to process the reads, removing any read that contained adapters or uncalled bases, had a mean Phred below 15, or lacked an exact match to the constant primer or identifier. High-quality paired reads were merged with COPE v1.2.5. Each unique nucleotide sequence was defined as a clonotype, and clonotypes were aligned to IMGT TRB V, D and J references with MiTCR v1.1. Analysis was restricted to V-J combinations with a frequency above 0.0001, which covered 99.2% of repertoires. A TCR clonal expansion and chaos score per V-J combination was defined as the ratio of F50 clonal expansion to chaos observed in the TCRdist matrix. Welch's t-statistics and random forest were used to reduce the features to some 13 V-J combinations, which were then used as input to a naive Bayes classifier. The Morisita-Horn index was used to measure how similar the thyroid and blood repertoires were. Using fastp trimming at Q25 and MiXCR clonotype assembly, TCRdb reanalyzed the public sequencing data and kept in-frame beta chains. Merged by CDR3 protein, the rows form single entries marked with the most common genes and DNA. None of the V and J calls come from the authors' own analysis; TCRdb made them. The table for this sample lists 200,000 to 250,000 distinct CDR3 sequences; around a fifth of them were counted only once. Of the sample, roughly 45% falls within the top ten clones.

Patients with ophthalmopathy had moderately to severely active disease, with a Clinical Activity Score of 3 or more, a NOSPECS grade of 4 or more, and a disease duration of less than 3 months. Anyone with other autoimmune diseases, uncontrolled infections, pregnancy or lactation was excluded from the study. Diagnosis relied on clinical symptoms, serum thyroxine, TRAb, thyroid ultrasound and orbital computed tomography. Ficoll-Paque density gradient centrifugation was used to isolate PBMCs from about 10 ml of fresh peripheral blood. Total RNA was extracted using Trizol reagent, and RNA quality was checked on an Agilent 2100 Bioanalyzer.

The chain uses TRBV29-1 and TRBJ2-5, with TRBD2 perhaps the D gene, on 5 matching bases. The sequenced material came from peripheral blood. The source is a woman aged 45 to 65 with Graves' ophthalmopathy. Donor details come from another sample of the same person, matched by shared clones. The DNA is TGCAGCGTAAGCGGACAAGAGACCCAGTACTTC. This translates into CSVSGQETQYF. Full variable domain (CDR3 extended with the reference TRBV29-1 and TRBJ2-5 proteins): SAVISQKPSRDICQRGTSLTIQCQVDSQVTMMFWYRQQPGQSLTLIATANQGSEATYESGFVIDKFPISRPNLTFSTLTVSNMSPEDSSIYLCSVSGQETQYFGPGTRLLVL.